One and the same sample provided the 28 T cell receptor beta chains below, sequenced in a study of shared clonotypes between healthy human individuals (dated by TCRdb to 2020 to 2022). Libraries were built with the immunoSEQ multiplex PCR assay. Not all clones reach the TCRdb copy of this immuneACCESS table, which keeps in-frame sequences only. Checked studies attribute under half of the gap to unresolved V genes and leave the rest unexplained. Present in this sample are some 1,400,000 clones, approximately 96% of which were seen just once. The ten largest clones capture about 1% of the sample. Material: naive CD4+ T cells sorted from blood. The intended sense of this specimen's cell subset or site label: CD45RA+ positively selected. These receptors were taken from a man aged 25 to 45 in good health.

The rearrangement uses TRBV7-9 and TRBJ1-1; TRBD1 matches at 7 bases. This CDR3 is 15 amino acids long. The germline CDR1 and CDR2 sequences are SEHNR and FQNEAQ (reference sequence). V trimming: 3 bases; J trimming: 4 bases; junction bases outside the gene matches: 8. The CDR3: CASSFPGTVFTEAFF. CDR3 DNA sequence: TGTGCCAGCAGCTTCCCCGGGACAGTCTTCACTGAAGCTTTCTTT. The variable domain in full, completed from reference TRBV7-9 and TRBJ1-1, reads DTGVSQNPRHKITKRGQNVTFRCDPISEHNRLYWYRQTLGQGPEFLTYFQNEAQLEKSRLLSDRFSAERPKGSFSTLEIQRTEQGDSAMYLCASSFPGTVFTEAFFGQGTRLTVV.

This clone was detected only once. V is TRBV5-1 and J is TRBJ1-5; TRBD1 matches 7 bases. CDR3 length equals 15 residues. The germline gives CDR1 SGHRS, CDR2 YFSETQ. With V trimmed by 0 bases and J by 2 bases, 2 bases remained unmatched. CDR3 sequence reads: CASSLAGQGNQPQHF. The CDR3 nucleotides read TGCGCCAGCAGCTTGGCCGGACAGGGCAATCAGCCCCAGCATTTT.

This chain links TRBV21-1 with TRBJ1-1; TRBD1, the D gene given by the table, was not confirmed from the DNA. TRBV21-1 is annotated as a pseudogene. CDR3 length equals 18 residues. The CDR3 DNA sequence: TGTGCCAGCAGCAAACCAACAGGGGGCACCTACCTGAACACTGAAGCTTTCTTT. It is translated as CASSKPTGGTYLNTEAFF.

The V call is TRBV7-3, the J call TRBJ2-2; 7 bases are shared with TRBD2. V was pared by 8 bases and J by 0 bases, with 6 bases of the junction left unmatched. This CDR3 comprises 15 residues. Germline lookup yields CDR1 SGHTA and CDR2 FQGTGA. The DNA of the CDR3 is TGTGCCAGCGGACCGGGAGGAACGAACACCGGGGAGCTGTTTTTT. This encodes CASGPGGTNTGELFF. The whole variable domain, remainder taken from reference TRBV7-3 and TRBJ2-2, is GAGVSQTPSNKVTEKGKYVELRCDPISGHTALYWYRQSLGQGPEFLIYFQGTGAADDSGLPNDRFFAVRPEGSVSTLKIQRTERGDSAVYLCASGPGGTNTGELFFGEGSRLTVL.

This chain connects TRBV21-1 to TRBJ2-1; no check of the table's D call, TRBD2, against the DNA was made. TRBV21-1 is recorded as a pseudogene. This CDR3 is 15 amino acids long. The CDR3 sequence is CASKVTSGSPNEQFF. The CDR3, as DNA: TGTGCCAGCAAAGTGACTAGCGGGAGCCCTAATGAGCAGTTCTTC.

This chain joins TRBV6-1 and TRBJ1-3; D is uncertain. The CDR3 spans 15 residues. The germline gives CDR1 MNHNS, CDR2 SASEGT. With 7 bases removed from V and 0 bases from J, the gap between germline ends came to 13 bases. CDR3 protein: CASTALAVSGNTIYF. DNA of the CDR3: TGTGCCAGCACAGCCCTGGCAGTCTCTGGAAACACCATATATTTT.

This chain uses TRBV7-9 with TRBJ1-5; D unresolved. Germline CDR1 and CDR2: SEHNR and FQNEAQ (reference sequence). Trimming left V 1 base short and J 0 bases short, with 7 bases between. The CDR3 spans 15 residues. Here the CDR3 reads CASSLDGYSNQPQHF. The CDR3, as DNA: TGTGCCAGCAGCTTAGATGGTTATAGCAATCAGCCCCAGCATTTT.

The gene calls are TRBV4-3 and TRBJ1-5; D is possibly TRBD1 (6 bases). The germline V gene has CDR1 LGHNA and CDR2 YSLEER. The CDR3 covers 19 residues. Between the trimmed V and J ends, which lost 0 bases and 6 bases, there was a span of 24 bases. CDR3 in DNA: TGCGCCAGCAGCCAAGACCCCAAAACAGGGCGGCGTTGGGGTCAGCCCCAGCATTTT. Its protein is CASSQDPKTGRRWGQPQHF.

The chain has TRBV9 and TRBJ2-2; 13 bases map to TRBD2. The germline V gene has CDR1 SGDLS and CDR2 YYNGEE. Losses at the gene ends were 3 bases for V and 5 bases for J; bases not matched to a gene: 1. The CDR3 has 15 residues. In DNA, the CDR3 is TGTGCCAGCAGCGAGGGACTAGCGGGAACCGGGGAGCTGTTTTTT. It yields the protein CASSEGLAGTGELFF.

This chain joins TRBV4-1 and TRBJ2-7; D is undetermined. From germline, CDR1 is MGHRA and CDR2 YSYEKL. Trimming cost V 4 bases and J 7 bases, with 8 bases left between them. The CDR3 sequence is 11 residues long. The CDR3 coding sequence is TGCGCCAGCAGCCCTCGCCGGGAGCAGTACTTC. Translated, it gives CASSPRREQYF.

The chain is built from TRBV11-2 and TRBJ2-5, with TRBD1 matching 7 bases. CDR1 SGHAT and CDR2 FQNNGV come from the germline V gene. The CDR3 loop spans 13 amino acids. The ends lost 8 bases at V and 5 bases at J; junction bases unmatched: 8. CDR3 loop: CASGKGARETQYF. CDR3 bases: TGTGCCAGCGGAAAGGGGGCTCGGGAGACCCAGTACTTC.

This chain connects TRBV19 to TRBJ2-1, with a possible D match to TRBD2 (6 bases). CDR1 and CDR2 from the germline V gene are LNHDA and SQIVND (reference sequence). V was pared by 5 bases and J by 4 bases, with 12 bases between. The CDR3 covers 14 residues. DNA of the CDR3: TGTGCCAGTAGTTCGTGGGGAGGATACAATGAGCAGTTCTTC. Translating it yields CASSSWGGYNEQFF.

V is TRBV5-1 and J is TRBJ1-1, with D maybe TRBD1 (5 bases). Germline-derived CDR1 and CDR2 are SGHRS and YFSETQ. This CDR3 region has 14 residues. The V end lost 4 bases, the J end lost 1 base, and 11 bases lay between the germline ends. CDR3 sequence reads: CASSEGIGNTEAFF. In DNA, the CDR3 is TGCGCCAGCAGCGAGGGGATCGGGAACACTGAAGCTTTCTTT.

The rearrangement links TRBV5-4 to TRBJ2-7, with 9 positions matching TRBD1. Trimming cost V 4 bases and J 5 bases; bases outside gene matches: 7. Germline assignment: CDR1 SGHNT and CDR2 YYREEE (reference sequence). The CDR3 covers 14 residues. The CDR3 region has the DNA TGTGCCAGCAGCCTAGAGACAGGGGGTGACGAGCAGTACTTC. Translated: CASSLETGGDEQYF.

The chain employs TRBV10-1 and TRBJ2-3; D is possibly TRBD1 or TRBD2 (6 bases each). Deletions cut 5 bases from V and 4 bases from J, with 25 bases between. The CDR3 runs to 18 residues. The germline gives CDR1 WNHNN, CDR2 SYGVQD (reference sequence). CDR3 coding DNA: TGCGCCAGCAGTCGTCCAAAGGGGGGACAATTAATTTCAGATACGCAGTATTTT. Translation gives CASSRPKGGQLISDTQYF.

The table lists this clone with a count of one. At the DNA level, this CDR3 is encoded by other sequences in the same sample as well. The chain joins TRBV5-1 to TRBJ1-2; 7 nucleotides line up with TRBD1. Per germline, CDR1 SGHRS and CDR2 YFSETQ. The CDR3 runs 14 residues. J gave up 2 bases and V 3 bases, and 4 bases lay outside the gene matches. The CDR3: CASSSMTGNYGYTF. The CDR3 DNA sequence: TGCGCCAGCAGCTCGATGACAGGGAACTATGGCTACACCTTC.

The CDR3 loop is CASSPHWQKNLNEQFF. The CDR3 DNA is TGTGCCAGCAGCCCCCATTGGCAGAAAAATCTCAATGAGCAGTTCTTC. V gene TRBV7-8 combines with J gene TRBJ2-1, with unresolved D. Germline V gene data show CDR1 as SGHVS and CDR2 as FQNEAQ. This CDR3 contains 16 residues. The ends were cut back, 5 bases at V and 6 bases at J, with 20 bases in the middle.

The CDR3 sequence: CASLRQGGNEKLFF. CDR3 sequence (DNA): TGTGCCAGCCTTCGGCAGGGGGGTAATGAAAAACTGTTTTTT. The J gene is TRBJ1-4, the V gene TRBV19; 7 nucleotides line up with TRBD1. J lost 4 bases, V lost 9 bases, and 8 bases had no gene match. Germline assignment: CDR1 LNHDA and CDR2 SQIVND (reference sequence). This CDR3 contains 14 residues.

The rearrangement links TRBV5-4 to TRBJ2-5; 7 nucleotides line up with TRBD2. In germline, CDR1 is SGHNT, CDR2 YYREEE (reference sequence). V lost 0 bases, J lost 3 bases, and 5 bases stayed unmatched. The CDR3 spans 15 residues. The DNA of the CDR3 is TGTGCCAGCAGCTTGGGTGGCGCGGGGGAAGAGACCCAGTACTTC. It translates to CASSLGGAGEETQYF.

The rearrangement uses TRBV30 and TRBJ2-3; D is unclear. Between the trimmed V and J ends, which lost 0 bases and 0 bases, there was a span of 13 bases. CDR3 size: 16 residues. Germline CDR1 reads GTSNPN; CDR2 reads SVGIG (reference sequence). Written as DNA, the CDR3 is TGTGCCTGGAGTGTAGGACCCACCTCGAGCACAGATACGCAGTATTTT. Amino acid sequence: CAWSVGPTSSTDTQYF.

The V call is TRBV10-3, the J call TRBJ2-7, with a possible D match to TRBD1 (6 bases). V was clipped by 3 bases and J by 6 bases, with 15 bases between them. Looked up from germline, CDR1 is ENHRY and CDR2 is SYGVKD. This CDR3 has 14 amino acids. CDR3 sequence (DNA): TGTGCCATCAGTGAAGGGGGATACGGTCGCGAGCAGTACTTC. The encoded protein is CAISEGGYGREQYF.

The V call is TRBV4-3, the J call TRBJ2-1; D perhaps matches TRBD2 (5 bases). Trimming removed 2 bases from V and 5 bases from J, with 13 bases in between. The length of the CDR3 is 15 residues. Germline CDR1 reads LGHNA; CDR2 reads YSLEER. CDR3 sequence (DNA): TGCGCCAGCAGCCAAAGACTAACCTCGGACAATGAGCAGTTCTTC. Encoded protein: CASSQRLTSDNEQFF.

This clone has just one count. This sequence joins TRBV5-4 and TRBJ2-7; weak D call: TRBD2 (5 bases). Gene TRBJ2-5 matches the end of the DNA better, so the J call may be wrong. This CDR3 contains 13 residues. Looked up from germline, CDR1 is SGHNT and CDR2 is YYREEE (reference sequence). The CDR3 protein is CASSLDLSGTQYF. CDR3 DNA sequence: TGTGCCAGCAGCTTGGACTTGAGCGGGACCCAGTACTTC.

This clone was seen once. The chain employs TRBV27 and TRBJ1-1; D is unclear. CDR1 is MNHEY and CDR2 is SMNVEV in the germline V gene (reference sequence). The CDR3 has 15 amino acids. V lost 0 bases to trimming and J lost 0 bases, with 8 bases between them. The DNA for the CDR3 is TGTGCCAGCAGTTTATCGTTCGGGGTGAACACTGAAGCTTTCTTT. Amino acids: CASSLSFGVNTEAFF.

V is TRBV5-3 and J is TRBJ1-3; 9 bases fit TRBD1. TRBV5-3 is an ORF, and what it does is uncertain. V shed 6 bases and J 5 bases; nucleotides not matched to a gene: 9. The CDR3 is 15 residues long. CDR3 protein: CARTCVGTGRNTIYF. The DNA for the CDR3 is TGTGCCAGAACCTGCGTTGGGACAGGGAGAAACACCATATATTTT.

The V call is TRBV19, the J call TRBJ1-5; TRBD1 agrees at 7 bases. Germline V CDR1 and CDR2: LNHDA, SQIVND (reference sequence). The CDR3 spans 16 residues. V gave up 4 bases and J gave up 7 bases; unmatched junction bases: 13. The CDR3 spells CASSTPNDRVFQPQHF. CDR3 DNA sequence: TGTGCCAGTAGTACCCCGAATGACAGGGTGTTCCAGCCCCAGCATTTT.

This chain links TRBV5-6 with TRBJ1-4; D gene uncertain. Germline V CDR1 and CDR2: SGHDT, YYEEEE. The CDR3 is 14 amino acids. The V and J ends lost 4 bases and 8 bases respectively, with 15 bases between them. In DNA, the CDR3 is TGTGCCAGCAGCCCGACTGGGCTGTTGGAAAAACTGTTTTTT. Protein product: CASSPTGLLEKLFF.

V is TRBV6-5 and J is TRBJ1-2; D possibly corresponds to TRBD1 (5 bases). CDR1 and CDR2 (germline): MNHEY, SVGAGI. The V gene lost 0 bases and the J gene lost 7 bases, with 6 bases spanning the gap. This CDR3 has 12 amino acids. CDR3 DNA sequence: TGTGCCAGCAGTTACTCCCAGGGTGGCTACACCTTC. It encodes CASSYSQGGYTF.